The clone carrying this T cell receptor beta chain appeared a single time. Its specificity is unknown. These data are taken from a study of shared clonotypes between healthy human individuals. For the study at large: Each donor's CD4 naive and CD4 memory cells filled three plates apiece, CD8 naive two, and CD8 memory one. Whole-study results and caveats: Non-shared clonotypes had lower generation probabilities than those shared by all four donors.

Sequencing was performed with immunoSEQ multiplex PCR; in TCRdb, only in-frame clones are kept and a portion is missing. The sample includes about 2.4 million clones, over 85% seen only once; the top ten take 0.36%. The donor population consisted of healthy HIV-negative adults with no recent acute infections or vaccinations. The sequencing sample was made of naive CD4+ T cells from PBMCs. Subset defined: CD45RA+ positively selected. This sequence was found in a man aged 18 to 35 in good health. Some clones in this sample may be carry-over from other donors' samples.

CDR3 in amino acids: CASSYSWTGVSYTF. CDR3 sequence (DNA): TGTGCCAGCAGTTACTCCTGGACAGGGGTGAGCTACACCTTC. The chain links TRBV6-5 to TRBJ1-2; 9 nucleotides agree with TRBD1. The germline CDR1 and CDR2 sequences are MNHEY and SVGAGI. The CDR3 length is 14 residues. The trim removed 0 bases at V and 9 bases at J, leaving 5 bases unmatched.